The 17 T cell receptor beta chains listed next were all sequenced from one sample in a study of T cell changes during pregnancy in multiple sclerosis. TCRdb's table, derived via immunoSEQ multiplex PCR, lists solely in-frame clones and lacks some. Altogether over 50,000 clones are present, about 86% being singletons, with the ten largest covering roughly 5.2%. Material for sequencing was peripheral blood from another person, used as feeder cells. The receptors come from a human donor whose cells served as feeder cells for cultures in a pregnancy study.

The chain uses TRBV4-2 and TRBJ2-2, with 7 positions matching TRBD2. This CDR3 spans 16 amino acids. CDR1 and CDR2 (germline): LGHNA, YNFKEQ. The V and J ends lost 4 bases and 4 bases, in that order; junction bases with no gene match: 9. In nucleotides, the CDR3 is TGTGCCAGCAGCCTTCGGGCGGGGGAGCCCACCGGGGAGCTGTTTTTT. This translates into CASSLRAGEPTGELFF.

This clone was seen once. This rearrangement joins TRBV5-1 to TRBJ2-5; weak D call: TRBD1 (6 bases). The CDR3 has 14 residues. Trimming took 4 bases from V and 5 from J, leaving 15 bases between them. Germline V gene data show CDR1 as SGHRS and CDR2 as YFSETQ. The CDR3 spells CASSANRVEETQYF. In nucleotides, the CDR3 is TGCGCCAGCAGCGCCAACAGGGTTGAGGAGACCCAGTACTTC. The whole variable domain, filled in from reference TRBV5-1 and TRBJ2-5, reads KAGVTQTPRYLIKTRGQQVTLSCSPISGHRSVSWYQQTPGQGLQFLFEYFSETQRNKGNFPGRFSGRQFSNSRSEMNVSTLELGDSALYLCASSANRVEETQYFGPGTRLLVL.

A word on this clone: One junction end does not reproduce the germline sequence, and a read error may be involved. The V and J genes are TRBV18 and TRBJ2-3; no definite D call. The CDR3 runs 15 residues. CDR1 and CDR2 from the germline V gene are KGHSH and LQKENI. The CDR3 DNA is TGTGCCAGCTCCCCACCTGGCGGTGGCACAGATACGCAGTATTTT. It codes for CASSPPGGGTDTQYF.

The V gene is TRBV10-3, the J gene TRBJ1-2; TRBD1 aligns across 9 bases. The CDR3 is 16 residues long. Germline V gene data show CDR1 as ENHRY and CDR2 as SYGVKD. Here the CDR3 DNA reads TGTGCTTCCTACCCCGGGACAGGGCAAGCTAACTATGGCTACACCTTC. Translated: CASYPGTGQANYGYTF.

The chain's CDR3 is CAWSVIRGTPNYGYTF. As DNA, the CDR3 is TGTGCCTGGAGTGTAATACGCGGGACCCCTAACTATGGCTACACCTTC. The V call is TRBV30, the J call TRBJ1-2, with a possible D match to TRBD1 (5 bases). Germline CDR1 is GTSNPN and CDR2 is SVGIG (reference sequence). The CDR3 has 16 residues. Trimming removed 0 bases at V and 0 bases at J, with 14 bases between.

On this clone itself: Relative to the germline gene, one junction end is altered; a read error may explain this. The chain combines TRBV7-7 with TRBJ2-1; possibly TRBD1 for D (6 bases). The germline V gene has CDR1 SSHAT and CDR2 FNYEAQ (reference sequence). The CDR3 has 13 amino acids. The CDR3 spells CASSQQGANEQFF. The CDR3 region has the DNA TGTGCTAGCAGCCAACAGGGAGCCAATGAGCAGTTCTTC.

The chain has TRBV7-9 and TRBJ2-7; no reliable D call. The CDR3 is made up of 15 amino acids. CDR1 SEHNR and CDR2 FQNEAQ come from the germline V gene (reference sequence). Trimming took off 0 bases at V and 1 base at J, with 10 bases between the two ends. This chain's CDR3 is CASSLAGTKSYEQYF. CDR3 DNA sequence: TGTGCCAGCAGCTTAGCGGGAACAAAATCCTACGAGCAGTACTTC.

This clone was observed once. The rearrangement uses TRBV5-1 and TRBJ2-5, with D possibly being TRBD2 (7 bases). The germline V gene encodes CDR1 SGHRS and CDR2 YFSETQ. CDR3 length: 17 residues. The V end lost 4 bases, the J end lost 4 bases, and 23 bases lay between the germline ends. The CDR3 bases are TGCGCCAGCAGCACCCGGGGTTTCGGGGGGCTGCTAGAGACCCAGTACTTC. This codes for CASSTRGFGGLLETQYF.

This clone was seen just once. The DNA of the CDR3 is TGTGCCACAAGGAATCACCCCACGGAACACACCGGGGAGCTGTTTTTT. This sequence encodes CATRNHPTEHTGELFF. The chain links TRBV25-1 to TRBJ2-2; no firm D call. The germline V gene encodes CDR1 MGHDK and CDR2 SYGVNS. CDR3 length: 16 residues. Trimming pared 10 bases from V and 3 bases from J, leaving 21 bases between.

The rearrangement joins TRBV4-1 to TRBJ1-5, with 11 bases identical to TRBD1. There are 20 residues in the CDR3. The V gene end was trimmed by 1 base and the J gene end by 6 bases; junction bases not matched to a gene: 17. Germline V lookup: CDR1 MGHRA, CDR2 YSYEKL. This chain's CDR3 is CASSQVSQNFLGTGGQPQHF. The CDR3 DNA reads as TGCGCCAGCAGCCAAGTTTCCCAAAATTTCCTGGGGACAGGGGGTCAGCCCCAGCATTTT.

The rearrangement joins TRBV5-1 to TRBJ1-1; D may be TRBD1 (5 bases). Germline V gene lookup returns CDR1 SGHRS and CDR2 YFSETQ. Trimming pared 3 bases from V and 4 bases from J, leaving 13 bases between. The CDR3 totals 14 residues. The CDR3 loop reads CASSSGPLGTEAFF. The CDR3 region has the DNA TGCGCCAGCAGCTCAGGGCCTTTGGGCACTGAAGCTTTCTTT.

This clone was seen a single time. V and J are TRBV30 and TRBJ1-2; a weak D match, TRBD1 (6 bases). V lost 3 bases and J lost 13, with 15 bases in between. The CDR3 length is 11 residues. Germline lookup yields CDR1 GTSNPN and CDR2 SVGIG (reference sequence). CDR3 DNA: TGTGCCTGGAGACTTGGGGACACCTGCACCTTC. Residues: CAWRLGDTCTF.

The chain joins TRBV14 to TRBJ2-7, with TRBD2 matching 15 bases. CDR3 length: 19 amino acids. Trimming took 4 bases from V and 3 from J; bases not matched to a gene: 13. Germline CDR1 reads SGHDN; CDR2 reads FVKESK. As DNA, the CDR3 is TGTGCCAGCAGCCCGACCCCGGGACTAGCGGGGGGAATGTTCTACGAGCAGTACTTC. This translates into CASSPTPGLAGGMFYEQYF.

The chain joins TRBV5-1 to TRBJ1-3; possible D gene TRBD1, 6 bases. This CDR3 is built from 14 residues. Germline loops: CDR1 SGHRS, CDR2 YFSETQ. The V end was cut by 3 bases, the J end by 4 bases, with 11 bases between. The CDR3 here is CASSSDQGGNTIYF. The CDR3 DNA follows: TGCGCCAGCAGCTCGGACCAGGGGGGAAACACCATATATTTT.

The chain uses TRBV29-1 and TRBJ1-2, with a tentative D call TRBD1 (5 bases). The CDR3 covers 15 residues. Trimming cost V 4 bases and J 1 base, with 16 bases left between them. CDR1 and CDR2 (germline): SQVTM, ANQGSEA. CDR3: CSVGVKGRDNYGYTF. CDR3 DNA sequence: TGCAGCGTTGGAGTTAAGGGCAGGGATAACTATGGCTACACCTTC.

The chain employs TRBV12-5 and TRBJ1-4; 8 nucleotides match TRBD1. The CDR3 is made up of 14 amino acids. With 0 bases clipped from V and 8 bases from J, the junction kept 2 bases outside the gene matches. The germline CDR1 and CDR2 sequences are LGHNT and FRNRAP. The DNA for the CDR3 is TGTGCTAGTGGTTTGGTGACAGGGGTAGAAAAACTGTTTTTT. Protein: CASGLVTGVEKLFF.

The chain employs TRBV11-2 and TRBJ2-1; 9 bases match TRBD1. The CDR3 has 15 amino acids. Germline assignment: CDR1 SGHAT and CDR2 FQNNGV. The V gene end was trimmed by 3 bases and the J gene end by 12 bases; junction bases not matched to a gene: 12. CDR3 sequence: CASSFSGTGYVGQFF. For the CDR3, the DNA is TGTGCCAGCAGCTTTTCGGGGACAGGGTATGTTGGGCAGTTCTTC. Based on the CDR3 plus reference TRBV11-2 and TRBJ2-1, the full variable domain is EAGVAQSPRYKIIEKRQSVAFWCNPISGHATLYWYQQILGQGPKLLIQFQNNGVVDDSQLPKDRFSAERLKGVDSTLKIQPAKLEDSAVYLCASSFSGTGYVGQFFGPGTRLTVL.